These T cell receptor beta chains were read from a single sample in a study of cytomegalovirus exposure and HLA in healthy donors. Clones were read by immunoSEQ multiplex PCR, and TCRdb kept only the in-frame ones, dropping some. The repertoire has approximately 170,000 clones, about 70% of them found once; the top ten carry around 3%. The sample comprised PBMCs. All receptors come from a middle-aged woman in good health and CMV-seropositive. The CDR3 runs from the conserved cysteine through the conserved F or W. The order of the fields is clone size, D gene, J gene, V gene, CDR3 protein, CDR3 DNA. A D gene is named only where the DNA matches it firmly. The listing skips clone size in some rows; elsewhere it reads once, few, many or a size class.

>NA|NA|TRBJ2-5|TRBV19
CASSIGGGLRETQYF
TGTGCCAGTAGTATAGGGGGGGGGCTAAGGGAGACCCAGTACTTC
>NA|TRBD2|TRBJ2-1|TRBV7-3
CASSSGLAASNEQFF
TGTGCCAGCAGCTCGGGACTAGCGGCTTCCAATGAGCAGTTCTTC
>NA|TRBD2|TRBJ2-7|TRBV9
CASSVGSGIYGQYF
TGTGCCAGCAGCGTAGGTAGCGGGATCTACGGGCAGTACTTC
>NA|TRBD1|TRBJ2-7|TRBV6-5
CASSNRGYEQYF
TGTGCCAGCAGCAACAGGGGGTACGAGCAGTACTTC
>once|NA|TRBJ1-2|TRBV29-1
CSVDGEGSYGYTF
TGCAGCGTTGATGGTGAGGGAAGCTATGGCTACACCTTC
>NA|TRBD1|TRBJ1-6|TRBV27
CASSPQGGGSPLHF
TGTGCCAGCAGTCCGCAGGGGGGCGGTTCACCCCTCCACTTT
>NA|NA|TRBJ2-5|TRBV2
CASRPTLALETQYF
TGTGCCAGCAGACCCACTCTAGCGTTGGAGACCCAGTACTTC
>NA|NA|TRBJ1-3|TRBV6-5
CASTGVGNTIYF
TGTGCCAGCACGGGGGTAGGAAACACCATATATTTT
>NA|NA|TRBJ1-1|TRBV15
CATSRPKSGVRGEAFF
TGTGCCACCAGCAGACCAAAGTCGGGAGTTCGGGGTGAAGCTTTCTTT
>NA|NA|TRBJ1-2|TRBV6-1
CASTKGGDGYTF
TGTGCCAGCACCAAAGGGGGAGATGGCTACACCTTC
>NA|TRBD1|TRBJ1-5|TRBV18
CASSQGANQPQNF
TGTGCCAGCTCACAGGGGGCGAATCAGCCCCAGAATTTT
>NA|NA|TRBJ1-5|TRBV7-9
CASSSGANQPQHF
TGTGCCAGCAGCTCAGGGGCAAATCAGCCCCAGCATTTT
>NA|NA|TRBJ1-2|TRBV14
CASSQDTGLRYGYTF
TGTGCCAGCAGCCAAGACACAGGGTTAAGATATGGCTACACCTTC
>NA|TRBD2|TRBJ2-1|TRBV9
CASSGTNSGGYNEQFF
TGTGCCAGCAGCGGAACAAATAGCGGGGGGTACAATGAGCAGTTCTTC
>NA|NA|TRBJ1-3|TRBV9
CASSPRGSSSGNTIYF
TGTGCCAGCAGCCCTCGGGGGTCCTCCTCTGGAAACACCATATATTTT
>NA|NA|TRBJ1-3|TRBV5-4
CASSKQATLSGNTIYF
TGTGCCAGCAGCAAGCAGGCAACCCTCTCTGGAAACACCATATATTTT
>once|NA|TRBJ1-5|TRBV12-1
CASTNLRSGSNQPQHF
TGTGCCAGCACCAATCTTCGCTCAGGGAGCAATCAGCCCCAGCATTTT
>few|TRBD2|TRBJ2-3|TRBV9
CASSLAGVTDTQYF
TGTGCCAGCAGCCTTGCGGGAGTCACAGATACGCAGTATTTT
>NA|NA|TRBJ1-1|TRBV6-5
CASSYSNSGGATEAFF
TGTGCCAGCAGTTACTCGAACTCCGGGGGGGCCACTGAAGCTTTCTTT
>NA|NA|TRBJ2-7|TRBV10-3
CAISLSDEQYF
TGTGCCATCAGTCTTAGCGACGAGCAGTACTTC
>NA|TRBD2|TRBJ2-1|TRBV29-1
CSAEGLAGGYNEQFF
TGCAGCGCCGAGGGACTAGCGGGGGGGTACAATGAGCAGTTCTTC
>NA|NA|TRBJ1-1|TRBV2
CASSEVGANTEAFF
TGTGCCAGCAGTGAAGTGGGGGCGAACACTGAAGCTTTCTTT
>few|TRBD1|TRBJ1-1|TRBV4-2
CASSQEGQDYLEAFF
TGTGCCAGCAGCCAAGAGGGACAGGACTACCTTGAAGCTTTCTTT
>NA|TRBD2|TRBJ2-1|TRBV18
CASSPPSPLAGYNEQFF
TGTGCCAGCTCACCACCGTCCCCTCTAGCGGGGTACAATGAGCAGTTCTTC
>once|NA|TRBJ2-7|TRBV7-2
CASSLSRDYYEQYF
TGTGCCAGCAGCTTATCCAGGGATTACTACGAGCAGTACTTC
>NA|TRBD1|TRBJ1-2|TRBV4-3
CASSQVPSRGRGGYTF
TGCGCCAGCAGCCAAGTCCCTAGCAGGGGGCGAGGCGGCTACACCTTC
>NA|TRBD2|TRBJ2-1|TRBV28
CASSLSPSGSFNEQFF
TGTGCCAGCAGTTTATCGCCTAGCGGGAGTTTCAATGAGCAGTTCTTC
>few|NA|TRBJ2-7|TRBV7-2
CASSLDPGVHEQYF
TGTGCCAGCAGCTTAGACCCGGGTGTCCACGAGCAGTACTTC
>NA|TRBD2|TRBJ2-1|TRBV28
CASKIPGLAAKGALYNEQFF
TGTGCCAGCAAGATTCCGGGACTAGCGGCAAAGGGGGCCCTCTACAATGAGCAGTTCTTC
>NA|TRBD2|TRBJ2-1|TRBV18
CASSPGLAGVLDEQFF
TGTGCCAGCTCACCAGGCCTAGCGGGGGTATTGGATGAGCAGTTCTTC
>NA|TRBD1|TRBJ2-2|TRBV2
CASRGQGAGELFF
TGTGCCAGCAGGGGACAGGGGGCCGGGGAGCTGTTTTTT
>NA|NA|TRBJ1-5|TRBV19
CASSIKGEGPQPQHF
TGTGCCAGTAGTATAAAAGGGGAGGGCCCTCAGCCCCAGCATTTT
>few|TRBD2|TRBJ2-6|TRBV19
CASNLGLAWDLISGANVLTF
TGTGCCAGTAACCTCGGACTAGCGTGGGACCTTATCTCTGGGGCCAACGTCCTGACTTTC
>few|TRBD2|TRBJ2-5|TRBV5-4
CASSYLAGEETQYF
TGTGCCAGCAGCTATTTAGCGGGGGAAGAGACCCAGTACTTC
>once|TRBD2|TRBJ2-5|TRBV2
CASSRSGSGETQYF
TGTGCCAGCAGCCGTAGCGGGAGTGGAGAGACCCAGTACTTC
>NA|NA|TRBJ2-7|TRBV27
CASSPKTDSTPYEQYF
TGTGCCAGCAGTCCAAAAACGGACTCGACTCCTTACGAGCAGTACTTC
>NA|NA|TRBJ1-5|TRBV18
CASSPSGLYSNQPQHF
TGTGCCAGCTCACCATCGGGTTTATATTCGAATCAGCCCCAGCATTTT
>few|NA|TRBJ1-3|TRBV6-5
CASSYSTQGQNTIYF
TGTGCCAGCAGTTACTCGACCCAGGGCCAAAACACCATATATTTT
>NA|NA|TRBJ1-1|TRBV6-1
CASSARGRMNTEAFF
TGTGCCAGCAGTGCAAGAGGCAGAATGAACACTGAAGCTTTCTTT
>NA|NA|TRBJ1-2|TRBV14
CASSQDYSFSNYGYTF
TGTGCCAGCAGCCAAGATTATTCTTTTTCGAACTATGGCTACACCTTC
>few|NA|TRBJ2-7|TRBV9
CASSVNNAYEQYF
TGTGCCAGCAGCGTGAACAATGCCTACGAGCAGTACTTC
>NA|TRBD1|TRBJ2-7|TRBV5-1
CASSFRDRSYEQYF
TGCGCCAGCAGCTTCCGGGACAGAAGCTACGAGCAGTACTTC